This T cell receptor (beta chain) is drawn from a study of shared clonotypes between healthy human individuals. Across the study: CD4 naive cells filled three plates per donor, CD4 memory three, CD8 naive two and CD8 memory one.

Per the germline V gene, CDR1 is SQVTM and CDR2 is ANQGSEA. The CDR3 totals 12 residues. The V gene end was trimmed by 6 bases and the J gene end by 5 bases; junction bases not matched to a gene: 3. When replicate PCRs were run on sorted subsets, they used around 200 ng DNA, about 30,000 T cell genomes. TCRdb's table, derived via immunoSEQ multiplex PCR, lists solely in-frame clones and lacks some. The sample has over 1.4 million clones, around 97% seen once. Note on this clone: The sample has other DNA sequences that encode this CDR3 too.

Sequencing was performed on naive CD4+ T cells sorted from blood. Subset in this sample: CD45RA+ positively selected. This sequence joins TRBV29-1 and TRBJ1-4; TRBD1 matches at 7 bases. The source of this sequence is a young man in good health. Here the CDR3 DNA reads TGCAGCGTCCAGGGGGGCAATGAAAAACTGTTTTTT. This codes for CSVQGGNEKLFF.